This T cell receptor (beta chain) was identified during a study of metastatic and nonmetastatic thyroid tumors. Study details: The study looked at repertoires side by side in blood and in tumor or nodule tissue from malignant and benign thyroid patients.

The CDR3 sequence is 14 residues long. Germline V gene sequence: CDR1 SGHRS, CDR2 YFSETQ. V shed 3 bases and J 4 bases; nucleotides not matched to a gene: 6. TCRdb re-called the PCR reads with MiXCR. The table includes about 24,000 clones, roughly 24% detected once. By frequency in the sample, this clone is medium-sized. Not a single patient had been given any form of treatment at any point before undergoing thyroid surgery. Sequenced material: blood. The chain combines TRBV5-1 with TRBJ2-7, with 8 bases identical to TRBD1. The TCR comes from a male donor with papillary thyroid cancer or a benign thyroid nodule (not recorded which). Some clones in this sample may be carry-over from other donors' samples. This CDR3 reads CASSSTGTGYEQYF. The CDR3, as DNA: TGCGCCAGCAGCTCGACCGGGACAGGTTACGAGCAGTACTTC.